Here is one T cell receptor beta chain with its context. Its target is unknown. Treatment indicated: roughly 19 received Ad26.COV2.S at low or high dose, single or two shots; a few received placebo; per-sample allocation not given. After the first vaccine or placebo injection, samples were drawn on day 63. Some clones are missing from TCRdb's copy, which holds only in-frame ones; the method was immunoSEQ multiplex PCR. The table has hundreds of thousands of clones, about 90% seen once; the top ten hold approximately 1.5%. Germline CDR1 is LGHDT and CDR2 is YNNKEL (reference sequence). V lost 4 bases and J lost 4; bases outside the gene matches: 12. This CDR3 region has 17 residues. This entry is derived from a study of Ad26.COV2.S vaccination and SARS-CoV-2 variants. The wider study: By the intramuscular route, Ad26.COV2.S was given once, or twice 56 days apart. Study results and caveats: Breadth measured for non-spike TCRs was similar across vaccine and placebo recipients. Measures of TCR breadth and depth may have fallen short of total T cell responses.

Specimen: peripheral blood, collected in a trial of Ad26.COV2.S vaccine versus placebo. This receptor was taken from a person aged 18-60 years who received the Ad26.COV2.S COVID-19 vaccine or a placebo. The rearrangement links TRBV3-1 (or the pseudogene TRBV3-2) to TRBJ2-3; 9 bases align to TRBD2. CDR3 region: CASSPSLGGRGADTQYF. Written as DNA, the CDR3 is TGTGCCAGCAGCCCCTCACTTGGCGGGAGGGGGGCAGATACGCAGTATTTT.